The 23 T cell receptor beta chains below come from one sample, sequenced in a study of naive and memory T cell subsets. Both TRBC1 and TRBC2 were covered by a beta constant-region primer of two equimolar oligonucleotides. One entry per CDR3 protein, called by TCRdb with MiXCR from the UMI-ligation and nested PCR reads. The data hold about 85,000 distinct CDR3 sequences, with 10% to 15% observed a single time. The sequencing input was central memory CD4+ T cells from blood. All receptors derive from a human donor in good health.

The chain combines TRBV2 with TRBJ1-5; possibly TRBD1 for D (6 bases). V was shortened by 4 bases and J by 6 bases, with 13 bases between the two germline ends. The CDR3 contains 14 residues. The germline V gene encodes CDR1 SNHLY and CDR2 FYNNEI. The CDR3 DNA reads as TGTGCCAGCAGTGCCGGGACACCCCTTCAGCCCCAGCATTTT. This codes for CASSAGTPLQPQHF. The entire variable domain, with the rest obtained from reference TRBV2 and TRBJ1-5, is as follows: EPEVTQTPSHQVTQMGQEVILRCVPISNHLYFYWYRQILGQKVEFLVSFYNNEISEKSEIFDDQFSVERPDGSNFTLKIRSTKLEDSAMYFCASSAGTPLQPQHFGDGTRLSIL.

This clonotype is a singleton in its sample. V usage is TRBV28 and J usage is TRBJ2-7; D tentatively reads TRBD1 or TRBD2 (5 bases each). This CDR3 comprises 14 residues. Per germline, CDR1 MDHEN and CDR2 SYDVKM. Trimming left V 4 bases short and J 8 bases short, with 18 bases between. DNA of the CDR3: TGTGCCAGCAGTTGGCTTGAGGGAAGGGGTAAGCAGTACTTC. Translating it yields CASSWLEGRGKQYF. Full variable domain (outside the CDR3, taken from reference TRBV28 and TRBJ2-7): DVKVTQSSRYLVKRTGEKVFLECVQDMDHENMFWYRQDPGLGLRLIYFSYDVKMKEKGDIPEGYSVSREKKERFSLILESASTNQTSMYLCASSWLEGRGKQYFGPGTRLTVT.

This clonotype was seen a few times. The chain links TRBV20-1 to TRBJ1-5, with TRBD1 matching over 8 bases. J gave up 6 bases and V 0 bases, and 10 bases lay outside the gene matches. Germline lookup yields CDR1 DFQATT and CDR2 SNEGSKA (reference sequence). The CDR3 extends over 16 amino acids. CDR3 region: CSAREYTGGIGQPQHF. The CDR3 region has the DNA TGCAGTGCTAGAGAGTATACAGGGGGTATTGGTCAGCCCCAGCATTTT.

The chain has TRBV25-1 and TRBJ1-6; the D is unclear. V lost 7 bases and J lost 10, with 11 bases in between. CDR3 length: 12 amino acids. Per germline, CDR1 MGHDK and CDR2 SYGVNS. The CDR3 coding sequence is TGTGCCAGCAAGAATCAGTGGTCACCCCTCCACTTT. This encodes CASKNQWSPLHF.

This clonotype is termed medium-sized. The CDR3 DNA follows: TGTGCCAGCGGACCCTCGGCTAGCGGGAAAGAGTACTTC. It yields the protein CASGPSASGKEYF. The chain joins TRBV12-3 or TRBV12-4 to TRBJ2-4; 9 positions match TRBD2. Unmatched junction bases numbered 13, after V lost 8 bases and J lost 14 bases. The CDR3 is 13 residues long.

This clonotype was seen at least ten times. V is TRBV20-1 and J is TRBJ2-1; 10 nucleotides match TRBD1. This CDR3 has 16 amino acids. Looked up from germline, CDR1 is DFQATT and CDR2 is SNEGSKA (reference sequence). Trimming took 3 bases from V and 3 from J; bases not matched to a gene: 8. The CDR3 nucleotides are TGCAGTGCTAGGGAGTTGGGGACAGGGGACTACAATGAGCAGTTCTTC. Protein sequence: CSARELGTGDYNEQFF.

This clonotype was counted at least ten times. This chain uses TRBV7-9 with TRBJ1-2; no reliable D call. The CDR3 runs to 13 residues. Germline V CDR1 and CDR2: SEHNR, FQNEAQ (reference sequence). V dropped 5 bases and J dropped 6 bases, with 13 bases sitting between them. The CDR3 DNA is TGTGCCAGCAGCCTTCGACGGCAGAATGGCTACACCTTC. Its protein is CASSLRRQNGYTF.

The chain's CDR3 is CSANSGITYEQYF. In DNA, the CDR3 is TGCAGTGCTAATTCCGGGATTACCTACGAGCAGTACTTC. The chain employs TRBV20-1 and TRBJ2-7, with D possibly matching TRBD2 (5 bases). V was cut by 4 bases and J by 2 bases, with 12 bases left in between. This CDR3 comprises 13 residues. The V gene's germline CDR1 is DFQATT and CDR2 SNEGSKA (reference sequence).

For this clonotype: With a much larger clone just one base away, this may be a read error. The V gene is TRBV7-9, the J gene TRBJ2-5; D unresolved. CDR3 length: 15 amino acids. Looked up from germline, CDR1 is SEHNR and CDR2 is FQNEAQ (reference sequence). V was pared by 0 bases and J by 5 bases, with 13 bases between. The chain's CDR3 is CASSLALGKWETQYF. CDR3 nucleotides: TGTGCCAGCAGCTTAGCGTTGGGGAAGTGGGAGACCCAGTACTTC.

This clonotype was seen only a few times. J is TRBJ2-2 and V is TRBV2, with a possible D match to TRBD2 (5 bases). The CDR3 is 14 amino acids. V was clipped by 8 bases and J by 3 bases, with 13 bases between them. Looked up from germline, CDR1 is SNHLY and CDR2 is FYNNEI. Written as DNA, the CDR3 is TGTGCCAGCTTACGAGGGCCGGACACCGGGGAGCTGTTTTTT. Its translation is CASLRGPDTGELFF.

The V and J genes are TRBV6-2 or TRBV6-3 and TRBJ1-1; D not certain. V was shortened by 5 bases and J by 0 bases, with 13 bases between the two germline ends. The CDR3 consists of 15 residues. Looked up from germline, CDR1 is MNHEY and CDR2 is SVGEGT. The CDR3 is CASSKTDGVNTEAFF. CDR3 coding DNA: TGTGCCAGCAGTAAGACCGACGGAGTGAACACTGAAGCTTTCTTT.

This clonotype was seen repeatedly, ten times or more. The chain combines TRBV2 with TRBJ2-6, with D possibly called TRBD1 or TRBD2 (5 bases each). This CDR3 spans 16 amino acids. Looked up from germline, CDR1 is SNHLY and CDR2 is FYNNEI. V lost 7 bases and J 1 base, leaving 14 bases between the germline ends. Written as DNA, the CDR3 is TGTGCCAGCACCGCCGGGACGAAATCTGGGGCCAACGTCCTGACTTTC. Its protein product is CASTAGTKSGANVLTF.

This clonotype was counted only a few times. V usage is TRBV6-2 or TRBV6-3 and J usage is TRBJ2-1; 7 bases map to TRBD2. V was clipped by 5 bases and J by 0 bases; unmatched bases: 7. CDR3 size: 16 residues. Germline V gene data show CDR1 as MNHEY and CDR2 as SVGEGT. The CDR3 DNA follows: TGTGCCAGCAGTGGAACGGGAGGCTACTCCTACAATGAGCAGTTCTTC. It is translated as CASSGTGGYSYNEQFF.

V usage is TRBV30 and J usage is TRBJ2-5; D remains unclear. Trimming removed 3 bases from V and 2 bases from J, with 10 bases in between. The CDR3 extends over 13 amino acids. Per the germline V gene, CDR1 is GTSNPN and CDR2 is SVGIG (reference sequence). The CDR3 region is CAWSRNEQETQYF. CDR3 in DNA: TGTGCCTGGAGCAGGAATGAGCAAGAGACCCAGTACTTC.

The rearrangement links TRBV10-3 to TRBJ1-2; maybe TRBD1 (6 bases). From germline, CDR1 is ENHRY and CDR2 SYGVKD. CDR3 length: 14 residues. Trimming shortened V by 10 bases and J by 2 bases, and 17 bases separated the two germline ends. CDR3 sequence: CANSPRQENYGYTF. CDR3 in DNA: TGTGCCAACTCACCGCGACAGGAGAACTATGGCTACACCTTC.

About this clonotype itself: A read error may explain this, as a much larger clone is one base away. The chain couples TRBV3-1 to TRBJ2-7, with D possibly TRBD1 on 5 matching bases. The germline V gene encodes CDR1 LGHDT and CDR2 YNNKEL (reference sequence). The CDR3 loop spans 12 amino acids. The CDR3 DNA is TGTACCAGCAGCCAAGCAGGGTACGAGCAGTACTTC. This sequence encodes CTSSQAGYEQYF.

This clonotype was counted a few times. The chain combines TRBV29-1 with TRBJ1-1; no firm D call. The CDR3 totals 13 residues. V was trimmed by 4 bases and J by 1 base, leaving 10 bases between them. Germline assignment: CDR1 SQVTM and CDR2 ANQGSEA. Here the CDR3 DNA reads TGCAGCGTTGTCCCGTATTCGAACACTGAAGCTTTCTTT. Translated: CSVVPYSNTEAFF.

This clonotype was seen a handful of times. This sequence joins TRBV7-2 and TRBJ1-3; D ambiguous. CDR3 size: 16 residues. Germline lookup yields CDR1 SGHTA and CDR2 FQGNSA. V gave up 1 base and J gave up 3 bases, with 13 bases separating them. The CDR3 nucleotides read TGTGCCAGCAGCTTAGGGCGGGGATTGTATGGAAACACCATATATTTT. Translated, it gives CASSLGRGLYGNTIYF.

The CDR3 DNA reads TGTGCCAGCAGCTTGTTGGGTTATAGCAATCAGCCCCAGCATTTT. This encodes CASSLLGYSNQPQHF. The rearrangement joins TRBV7-2 to TRBJ1-5; D uncertain. Germline V lookup: CDR1 SGHTA, CDR2 FQGNSA. V shed 3 bases and J shed 0 bases, with 9 bases lying between them. The CDR3 length is 15 residues.

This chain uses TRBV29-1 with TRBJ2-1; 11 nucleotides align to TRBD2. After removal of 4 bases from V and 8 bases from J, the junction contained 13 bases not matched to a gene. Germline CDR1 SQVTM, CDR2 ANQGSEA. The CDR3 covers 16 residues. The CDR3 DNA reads TGCAGCGTTGGGGGTGCGCTTAGCGGGAGGGAGGATGAGCAGTTCTTC. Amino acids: CSVGGALSGREDEQFF.

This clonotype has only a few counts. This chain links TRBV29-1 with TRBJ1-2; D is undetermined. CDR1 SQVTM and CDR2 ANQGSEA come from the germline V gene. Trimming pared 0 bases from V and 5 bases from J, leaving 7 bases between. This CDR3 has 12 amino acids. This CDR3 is CSVEDKGYGYTF. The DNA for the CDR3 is TGCAGCGTTGAAGATAAAGGGTATGGCTACACCTTC.

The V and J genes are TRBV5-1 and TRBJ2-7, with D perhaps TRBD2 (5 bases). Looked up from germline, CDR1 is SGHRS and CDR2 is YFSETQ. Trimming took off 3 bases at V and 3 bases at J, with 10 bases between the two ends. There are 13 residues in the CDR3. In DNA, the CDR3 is TGCGCCAGCAGCTCGGACTGGAACTACGAGCAGTACTTC. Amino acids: CASSSDWNYEQYF.

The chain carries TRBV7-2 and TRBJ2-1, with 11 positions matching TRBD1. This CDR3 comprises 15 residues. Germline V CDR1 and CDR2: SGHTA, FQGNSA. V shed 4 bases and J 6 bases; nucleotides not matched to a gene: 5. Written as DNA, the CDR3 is TGTGCCAGCAGCTCCGGACAGGGGGCGGTCAATGAGCAGTTCTTC. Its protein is CASSSGQGAVNEQFF.